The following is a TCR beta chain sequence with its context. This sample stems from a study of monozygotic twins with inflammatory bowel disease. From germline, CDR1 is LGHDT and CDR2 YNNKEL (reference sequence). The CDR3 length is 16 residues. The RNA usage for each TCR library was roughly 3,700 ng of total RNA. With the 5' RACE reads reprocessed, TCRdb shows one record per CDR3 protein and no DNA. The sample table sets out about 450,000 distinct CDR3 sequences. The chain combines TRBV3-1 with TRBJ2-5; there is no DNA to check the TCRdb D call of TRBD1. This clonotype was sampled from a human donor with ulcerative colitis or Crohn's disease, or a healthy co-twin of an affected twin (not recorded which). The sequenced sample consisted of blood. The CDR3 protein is CASSRGTASYQETQYF.